This T cell receptor (beta chain) originates from a study of OX40 agonist ivuxolimab in advanced cancers. Overall study: One patient with hepatocellular carcinoma and two with cutaneous melanoma, three in all, had partial responses.

The V gene lost 6 bases and the J gene lost 2 bases, with 8 bases spanning the gap. The CDR3 consists of 13 residues. CDR1 SNHLY and CDR2 FYNNEI come from the germline V gene. Data came from immunoSEQ multiplex PCR; TCRdb stores just in-frame clones and leaves some out. The sample lists about 60,000 clones, about 88% occurring once. The sequence was obtained from an adult with an advanced solid tumor such as melanoma, head and neck, liver or kidney cancer. The chain has TRBV2 and TRBJ2-1; tentative D call: TRBD1 (6 bases). The sequencing here drew on CD4+ or CD8+ T cells sorted from blood, taken in a trial of the OX40 agonist ivuxolimab. CDR3 loop: CASRGTTYNEQFF. CDR3 sequence (DNA): TGTGCCAGCAGGGGGACAACCTACAATGAGCAGTTCTTC.